One and the same sample provided the 10 T cell receptor beta chains below, sequenced in a study of cytomegalovirus exposure and HLA in healthy donors. The study ran its PCR with 60 Vbeta and 13 Jbeta primers. Clones were read by immunoSEQ multiplex PCR, and TCRdb kept only the in-frame ones, dropping some. The table lists around 100,000 clones, with more than 3% in the top ten. The source material was PBMCs. The receptors were sampled from a man aged 25 to 40 in good health and CMV-seronegative.

The genes are TRBV6-5 and TRBJ1-2, with D possibly being TRBD1 (6 bases). V lost 3 bases and J 2 bases, leaving 16 bases between the germline ends. Germline V lookup: CDR1 MNHEY, CDR2 SVGAGI. This CDR3 has 16 amino acids. DNA of the CDR3: TGTGCCAGCAGTTATAGGGGGAGGGGAGAGAACTATGGCTACACCTTC. It specifies CASSYRGRGENYGYTF.

The V and J genes are TRBV9 and TRBJ2-1; 9 bases agree with TRBD2. The V gene end was trimmed by 2 bases and the J gene end by 5 bases; junction bases not matched to a gene: 5. CDR1 is SGDLS and CDR2 is YYNGEE in the germline V gene. The CDR3 extends over 15 amino acids. The chain's CDR3 is CASSVSGGTNNEQFF. CDR3 coding DNA: TGTGCCAGCAGCGTCAGCGGGGGGACTAACAATGAGCAGTTCTTC.

The chain links TRBV4-1 to TRBJ2-7; TRBD1 aligns across 7 bases. CDR3 length: 13 residues. Germline CDR1 is MGHRA and CDR2 is YSYEKL. The J segment lost 2 bases and the V segment lost 5 bases, leaving 3 bases of the junction unmatched. The CDR3 reads CASSFGTAYEQYF. The CDR3, as DNA: TGCGCCAGCAGCTTTGGGACAGCCTACGAGCAGTACTTC.

The chain uses TRBV7-3 and TRBJ1-1; D gene ambiguous. This CDR3 region has 13 residues. Deletions cut 4 bases from V and 0 bases from J, with 6 bases between. Germline lookup yields CDR1 SGHTA and CDR2 FQGTGA. The CDR3 region has the DNA TGTGCCAGCAGCTCGCTATTGAACACTGAAGCTTTCTTT. It specifies CASSSLLNTEAFF.

The V call is TRBV12-5, the J call TRBJ2-3; TRBD2 matches 10 bases. The CDR3 sequence is 18 residues long. Germline assignment: CDR1 LGHNT and CDR2 FRNRAP. Trimming took 4 bases from V and 0 from J; bases not matched to a gene: 10. The CDR3 loop is CASGSTLLAGASTDTQYF. The CDR3 coding sequence is TGTGCTAGTGGTTCTACCCTCCTAGCGGGGGCAAGCACAGATACGCAGTATTTT.

The CDR3 region has the DNA TGCGCCAGCAGTCAGTCCGGGACAGGGGACACTGAAGCTTTCTTT. Protein product: CASSQSGTGDTEAFF. V and J are TRBV23-1 and TRBJ1-1, with TRBD1 matching 10 bases. TRBV23-1 is noted as an ORF with a role that remains uncertain. The CDR3 totals 15 residues. The J segment lost 3 bases and the V segment lost 3 bases, leaving 4 bases of the junction unmatched.

Of note for this clone: The junction does not match germline at one end; this may be a read error. The rearrangement joins TRBV7-7 to TRBJ2-3, with D perhaps matching TRBD1 (6 bases). The CDR3 is made up of 16 amino acids. CDR1 SSHAT and CDR2 FNYEAQ come from the germline V gene (reference sequence). CDR3 protein: CVSSAHRVSGTDTQYF. CDR3 sequence (DNA): TGTGTCAGCAGCGCACACAGGGTTTCGGGCACAGATACGCAGTATTTT.

Details on this clone: This CDR3 fails to terminate in the conserved phenylalanine or tryptophan, so it likely reflects a read error. The gene calls are TRBV7-2 and TRBJ1-1; D gene ambiguous. This CDR3 region has 14 residues. Trimming removed 2 bases from V and 4 bases from J, with 11 bases in between. The germline CDR1 and CDR2 sequences are SGHTA and FQGNSA. The CDR3 loop is CASSLIGGTTEAFC. DNA for the CDR3: TGTGCCAGCAGCTTAATCGGCGGAACCACTGAAGCTTTCTGT.

The rearrangement links TRBV12-5 to TRBJ2-3, with 10 bases identical to TRBD1. In germline, CDR1 is LGHNT, CDR2 FRNRAP. This CDR3 has 15 amino acids. The V gene end was trimmed by 4 bases and the J gene end by 7 bases; junction bases not matched to a gene: 8. The CDR3 protein is CASGSPDRGPNTQYF. Written as DNA, the CDR3 is TGTGCTAGTGGTTCCCCCGACAGGGGGCCGAATACGCAGTATTTT.

This chain links TRBV27 with TRBJ2-5; 7 bases line up with TRBD1. After removal of 4 bases from V and 5 bases from J, the junction contained 13 bases not matched to a gene. CDR1 and CDR2 from the germline V gene are MNHEY and SMNVEV (reference sequence). The CDR3 totals 16 residues. The CDR3 loop is CASSSTDRVVRETQYF. CDR3 DNA: TGTGCCAGCAGTTCGACCGACAGGGTTGTTAGGGAGACCCAGTACTTC.